What follows are 13 T cell receptor beta chains derived from one specimen sequenced in a study of human versus mouse CDR3 diversity and MHC coevolution. Here immunoSEQ multiplex PCR was the method, and the copy in TCRdb shows in-frame clones only, minus some. The data show 80,000 or so clones, roughly 93% seen once. The sequencing input was naive CD4+ T cells from blood. Stated subset: CD45RO-negative CD62L-positive naive CD4 T cells. The receptors originated from a person between 25 and 75 years old in good health.

This clone has only one observation. The V and J genes are TRBV11-2 and TRBJ2-1; 9 bases agree with TRBD2. Trimming cost V 0 bases and J 6 bases; bases outside gene matches: 3. Germline loops: CDR1 SGHAT, CDR2 FQNNGV. This CDR3 is 15 amino acids long. The CDR3 sequence is CASSLDLAGSNEQFF. In DNA, the CDR3 is TGTGCCAGCAGCTTAGATCTAGCGGGGTCCAATGAGCAGTTCTTC.

The rearrangement joins TRBV25-1 to TRBJ2-3; D gene ambiguous. This CDR3 is built from 14 residues. V gave up 3 bases and J gave up 0 bases, with 7 bases separating them. CDR1 MGHDK and CDR2 SYGVNS come from the germline V gene. The CDR3 sequence is CASSELSSTDTQYF. DNA of the CDR3: TGTGCCAGCAGTGAGTTATCTAGCACAGATACGCAGTATTTT. Looking up the rest from reference TRBV25-1 and TRBJ2-3 gives the full variable domain: EADIYQTPRYLVIGTGKKITLECSQTMGHDKMYWYQQDPGMELHLIHYSYGVNSTEKGDLSSESTVSRIRTEHFPLTLESARPSHTSQYLCASSELSSTDTQYFGPGTRLTVL.

This clone occurred a few times. CDR3 region: CASSTEATNEKLFF. CDR3 coding DNA: TGTGCCAGTAGCACGGAGGCAACTAATGAAAAACTGTTTTTT. V usage is TRBV19 and J usage is TRBJ1-4; no definite D call. V was cut by 6 bases and J by 0 bases, with 8 bases left in between. This CDR3 is built from 14 residues. Per the germline V gene, CDR1 is LNHDA and CDR2 is SQIVND (reference sequence).

The chain combines TRBV28 with TRBJ2-7; maybe TRBD1 (6 bases). The length of the CDR3 is 14 residues. V lost 3 bases, J lost 1 base, and 10 bases lay in between. Germline V gene lookup returns CDR1 MDHEN and CDR2 SYDVKM. CDR3 region: CASSFQGRSYEQYF. CDR3 coding DNA: TGTGCCAGCAGTTTCCAGGGGCGGTCCTACGAGCAGTACTTC.

This sequence joins TRBV6-5 and TRBJ1-2, with D hard to call. Germline-derived CDR1 and CDR2 are MNHEY and SVGAGI. The CDR3 extends over 16 amino acids. The ends were cut back, 0 bases at V and 3 bases at J, with 14 bases in the middle. CDR3 nucleotides: TGTGCCAGCAGTTACTCTTACTTAAACTTCGACTATGGCTACACCTTC. Translated: CASSYSYLNFDYGYTF.

The rearrangement uses TRBV11-2 and TRBJ2-1; maybe TRBD2 (5 bases). There are 17 residues in the CDR3. Between the trimmed V and J ends, which lost 5 bases and 1 base, there was a span of 18 bases. The germline CDR1 and CDR2 sequences are SGHAT and FQNNGV. The CDR3 coding sequence is TGTGCCAGCAGCCCTCGGGGAGCGGCAGCTTCCTACAATGAGCAGTTCTTC. As protein: CASSPRGAAASYNEQFF.

Concerning this clone itself: At the DNA level, this CDR3 is encoded by other sequences in the same sample as well. This chain connects TRBV7-3 to TRBJ1-1, with D possibly matching TRBD1 (5 bases). Trimming pared 5 bases from V and 3 bases from J, leaving 10 bases between. The CDR3 has 13 amino acids. Per germline, CDR1 SGHTA and CDR2 FQGTGA. CDR3 sequence (DNA): TGTGCCAGCAGCGCGCAGGGCGACACTGAAGCTTTCTTT. It is translated as CASSAQGDTEAFF.

The rearrangement uses TRBV6-1 and TRBJ2-4; D is possibly TRBD2 (6 bases). The germline CDR1 and CDR2 sequences are MNHNS and SASEGT. The CDR3 extends over 14 amino acids. V lost 7 bases and J 1 base, leaving 11 bases between the germline ends. Here the CDR3 DNA reads TGTGCCAGCAAGGAGGGAGTTGCCAAAAACATTCAGTACTTC. This codes for CASKEGVAKNIQYF.

This clone was found once. The chain has TRBV27 and TRBJ2-7; a weak D match, TRBD1 (6 bases). The V gene lost 6 bases and the J gene lost 0 bases, with 15 bases spanning the gap. Germline lookup yields CDR1 MNHEY and CDR2 SMNVEV (reference sequence). CDR3 length: 15 amino acids. In nucleotides, the CDR3 is TGTGCCAGCAGCCGTTGGGGGCACTTCTCCTACGAGCAGTACTTC. The encoded protein is CASSRWGHFSYEQYF.

This clone was found once. CDR3 in amino acids: CAIRRQDSTDTQYF. The CDR3 DNA sequence: TGTGCCATCCGACGACAGGATAGCACAGATACGCAGTATTTT. This chain uses TRBV10-3 with TRBJ2-3; perhaps TRBD1 as D (6 bases). The V gene lost 8 bases and the J gene lost 0 bases, with 12 bases spanning the gap. This CDR3 region has 14 residues. CDR1 is ENHRY and CDR2 is SYGVKD in the germline V gene.

The chain is built from TRBV19 and TRBJ2-3; D may be TRBD1 (5 bases). The CDR3 length is 18 residues. V gave up 4 bases and J gave up 0 bases, with 20 bases separating them. CDR1 LNHDA and CDR2 SQIVND come from the germline V gene (reference sequence). CDR3 nucleotide sequence: TGTGCCAGTAGTACCGACCTCACCCGACAGCTTAGCACAGATACGCAGTATTTT. It yields the protein CASSTDLTRQLSTDTQYF.

The rearrangement uses TRBV5-5 and TRBJ2-3; D might be TRBD2 (6 bases). The CDR3 sequence is 14 residues long. V was cut by 3 bases and J by 2 bases, with 10 bases left in between. Germline lookup yields CDR1 SGHKS and CDR2 YYEKEE (reference sequence). CDR3 in DNA: TGTGCCAGCAGCTCGGGACTGATCACAGATACGCAGTATTTT. Its translation is CASSSGLITDTQYF.

The CDR3 bases are TGCGCCAGCAGCCACCTGGGGCGGGGTGTCTATGGCTACACCTTC. Encoded protein: CASSHLGRGVYGYTF. The chain has TRBV4-1 and TRBJ1-2; D might be TRBD1 (5 bases). V was clipped by 3 bases and J by 4 bases, with 15 bases between them. CDR3 length: 15 amino acids. The germline CDR1 and CDR2 sequences are MGHRA and YSYEKL.